The source of this T cell receptor beta chain is a study of blood T cell repertoires in COVID-19. Libraries were prepared by immunoSEQ multiplex PCR; TCRdb keeps only in-frame clonotypes and omits some of them. Here the sample spans over 110,000 clones, 88% being singletons. The specimen sequenced was peripheral blood. The sequence came from a man between 65 and 85 years old with acute or convalescent COVID-19.

CDR3 protein: CASSWTEGEAFF. CDR3 DNA: TGTGCCAGCAGTTGGACAGAGGGTGAAGCTTTCTTT. The chain uses TRBV28 and TRBJ1-1, with D perhaps TRBD1 (6 bases). Germline V CDR1 and CDR2: MDHEN, SYDVKM. CDR3 length equals 12 residues. V lost 4 bases, J lost 7 bases, and 10 bases lay in between. The full variable domain, in which reference TRBV28 and TRBJ1-1 provide the parts outside the CDR3, is DVKVTQSSRYLVKRTGEKVFLECVQDMDHENMFWYRQDPGLGLRLIYFSYDVKMKEKGDIPEGYSVSREKKERFSLILESASTNQTSMYLCASSWTEGEAFFGQGTRLTVV.